The source of this T cell receptor (beta chain) is a study of T cells of healthy individuals. A single record per CDR3 protein comes from TCRdb applying MiXCR to the 5' RACE reads. This sample has tens of thousands of distinct CDR3 sequences, with about a sixth found just once. Germline V CDR1 and CDR2: DFQATT, SNEGSKA (reference sequence). The CDR3 extends over 12 amino acids. J was trimmed by 7 bases and V by 6 bases; bases with no gene match: 8. This clonotype was seen at least ten times. The chain carries TRBV20-1 and TRBJ2-7; 8 bases agree with TRBD1. The TCR sequence derives from a human donor in good health. The CDR3: CSAKDRDEEQYF. CDR3 coding DNA: TGCAGTGCCAAGGACAGGGATGAAGAGCAGTACTTC.